The sequence of this TCR beta chain was determined in a study of Ad26.COV2.S vaccination and SARS-CoV-2 variants. General observations from the study: Vaccinees and placebo recipients showed similar non-spike TCR breadth.

In regard to this clone: Its antigen is unidentified.

Germline values: CDR1 KGHDR, CDR2 SFDVKD. The CDR3 has 14 residues. The V and J ends lost 5 bases and 6 bases, in that order; junction bases with no gene match: 5. Treatment noted: 15 to 20 received Ad26.COV2.S at low or high dose, single or two shots; roughly 5 received placebo; per-sample allocation not given. Following the first vaccine or placebo injection, samples were taken on day 63. Profiling relied on immunoSEQ multiplex PCR, and the TCRdb table lists in-frame clones only, not all of them. The sample records about 680,000 clones, around 92% being singletons. This specimen was peripheral blood, taken in a trial of Ad26.COV2.S vaccine versus placebo. The TCR sequence derives from a person between 18 and 60 years old who received the Ad26.COV2.S COVID-19 vaccine or a placebo. V gene TRBV24-1 combines with J gene TRBJ1-4, with TRBD1 matching over 7 bases. CDR3 DNA sequence: TGTGCCACCAGTGTCGGGCAGGGGGATGAAAAACTGTTTTTT. Protein sequence: CATSVGQGDEKLFF.